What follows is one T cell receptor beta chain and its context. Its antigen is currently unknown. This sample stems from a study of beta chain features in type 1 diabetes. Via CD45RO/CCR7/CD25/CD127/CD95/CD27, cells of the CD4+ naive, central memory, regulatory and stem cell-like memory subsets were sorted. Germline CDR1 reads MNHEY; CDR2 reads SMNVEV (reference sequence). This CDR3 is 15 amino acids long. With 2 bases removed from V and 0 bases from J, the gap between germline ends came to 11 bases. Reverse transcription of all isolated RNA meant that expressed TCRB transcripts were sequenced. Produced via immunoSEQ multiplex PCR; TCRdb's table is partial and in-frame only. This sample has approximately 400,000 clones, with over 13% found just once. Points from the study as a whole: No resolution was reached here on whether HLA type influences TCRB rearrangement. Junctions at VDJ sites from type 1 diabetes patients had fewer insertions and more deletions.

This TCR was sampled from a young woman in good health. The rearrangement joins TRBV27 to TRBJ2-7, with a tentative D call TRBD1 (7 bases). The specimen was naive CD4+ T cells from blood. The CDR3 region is CASSLGQGGSYEQYF. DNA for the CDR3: TGTGCCAGCAGTTTAGGTCAGGGGGGCTCCTACGAGCAGTACTTC.